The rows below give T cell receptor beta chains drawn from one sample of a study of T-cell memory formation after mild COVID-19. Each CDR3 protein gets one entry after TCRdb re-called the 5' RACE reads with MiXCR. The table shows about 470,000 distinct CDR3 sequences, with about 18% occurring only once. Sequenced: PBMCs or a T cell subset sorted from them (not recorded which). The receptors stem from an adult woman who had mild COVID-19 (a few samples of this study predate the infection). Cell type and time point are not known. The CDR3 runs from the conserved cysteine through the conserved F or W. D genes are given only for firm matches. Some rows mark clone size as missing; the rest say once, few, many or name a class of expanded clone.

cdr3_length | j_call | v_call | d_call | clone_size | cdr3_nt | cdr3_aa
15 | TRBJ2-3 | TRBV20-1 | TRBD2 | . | TGCAGTACGATCCTAGCGGGAGAGGGCACAGATACGCAGTATTTT | CSTILAGEGTDTQYF
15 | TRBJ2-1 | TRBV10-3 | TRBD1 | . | TGTGCCATCAGGAAGGGACAGGGTACCTACAATGAGCAGTTCTTC | CAIRKGQGTYNEQFF
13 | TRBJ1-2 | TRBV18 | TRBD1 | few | TGTGCCAGCTCAATGACAGGGATCGATGGCTACACCTTC | CASSMTGIDGYTF
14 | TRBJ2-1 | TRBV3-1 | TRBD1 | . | TGTGCCAGCAGCACCAGACAGGGTAGGGATGAGCAGTTCTTC | CASSTRQGRDEQFF
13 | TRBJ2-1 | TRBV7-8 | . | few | TGTGCCAGCAGCGGAGGGGGGGGATCTGAGCAGTTCTTC | CASSGGGGSEQFF
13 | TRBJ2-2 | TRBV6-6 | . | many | TGTGCCAGCTCCGGACCAAACACCGGGGAGCTGTTTTTT | CASSGPNTGELFF
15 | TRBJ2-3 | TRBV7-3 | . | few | TGTGCCAGCAGCTCGACGGGGGTCCCCACAGATACGCAGTATTTT | CASSSTGVPTDTQYF
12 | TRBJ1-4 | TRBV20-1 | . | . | TGCAGTGTTAAGACCGGGGGCGGAAAACTGTTTTTT | CSVKTGGGKLFF
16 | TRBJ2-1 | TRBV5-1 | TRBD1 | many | TGCGCCAGCAGCTCCTGGACAGGGCATTCTGAAAATGAGCAGTTCTTC | CASSSWTGHSENEQFF
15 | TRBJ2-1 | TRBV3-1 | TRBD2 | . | TGTGCCAGCAGCCAAGAACGGGGACTAGCGGGAGAGGTGTTCTTC | CASSQERGLAGEVFF
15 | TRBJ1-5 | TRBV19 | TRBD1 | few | TGTGCCAGTAAGGCTAGGGACAGGGGGCATCAGCCCCAGCATTTT | CASKARDRGHQPQHF
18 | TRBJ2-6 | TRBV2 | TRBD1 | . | TGTGCCAGCAGCCGTACCGGGACAGGGTTCTCTGGGACCAACGTCCTGACTTTC | CASSRTGTGFSGTNVLTF
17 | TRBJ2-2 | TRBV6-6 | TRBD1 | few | TGTGCCAGCAGTTACTTCCTGGACAGGCGGAACACCGGGGAGCTGTTTTTT | CASSYFLDRRNTGELFF
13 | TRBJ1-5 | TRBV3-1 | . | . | TGTGCCAGCAGCCATCGGATCAATCAGCCCCAGCATTTT | CASSHRINQPQHF
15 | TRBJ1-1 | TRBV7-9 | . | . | TGTGCCAGCAGCTCCCAGATGACAGACCACACTGAAGCTTTCTTT | CASSSQMTDHTEAFF
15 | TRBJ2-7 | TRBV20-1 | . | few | TGCAGTGCTAGAGATAGGGCAGCCTCTACCTACGAGCAGTACTTC | CSARDRAASTYEQYF
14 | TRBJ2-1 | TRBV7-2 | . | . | TGTGCCAGCAGCTCCGTTGTTTTGAGCAATGAGCAGTTCTTC | CASSSVVLSNEQFF
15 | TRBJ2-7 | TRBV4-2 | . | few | TGTGCCAGCAGCCAAGGGGGCGGGTTATCCTACGAGCAGTACTTC | CASSQGGGLSYEQYF
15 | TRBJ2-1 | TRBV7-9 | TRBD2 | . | TGTGCCAGCAGCCTTGGAGGACTAGCGAGGAATGAGCAGTTCTTC | CASSLGGLARNEQFF
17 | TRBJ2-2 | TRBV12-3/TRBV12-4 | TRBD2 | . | TGTGCCAGCAGTTTCCGGGGGACTAGCATGTACACCGGGGAGCTGTTTTTT | CASSFRGTSMYTGELFF
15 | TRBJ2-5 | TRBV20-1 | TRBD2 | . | TGCAGTGCTAGCGTAGCGGGAGGGATTCAAGAGACCCAGTACTTC | CSASVAGGIQETQYF
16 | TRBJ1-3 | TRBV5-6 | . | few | TGTGCCAGCAGCTTGGGGGACGGGAGCTCTGGAAACACCATATATTTT | CASSLGDGSSGNTIYF
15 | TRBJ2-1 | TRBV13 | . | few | TGTGCCAGCAGCTCGAGGGGGGATTCGTACAATGAGCAGTTCTTC | CASSSRGDSYNEQFF
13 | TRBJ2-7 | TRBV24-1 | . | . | TGTGCCACCAGTGATTTGCACTCCTACGAGCAGTACTTC | CATSDLHSYEQYF
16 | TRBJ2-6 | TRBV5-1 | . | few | TGCGCCAGCAGGCCTGAGTCGGGGGCTGGGGCCAACGTCCTGACTTTC | CASRPESGAGANVLTF
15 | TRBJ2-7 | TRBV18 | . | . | TGTGCCAGCTCACCTCGGGCCTCCCCGCTGAGGGAGCAGTACTTC | CASSPRASPLREQYF
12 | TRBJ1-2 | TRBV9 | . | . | TGTGCCAGCAGCAGCGGGACCCTCGGCTACACCTTC | CASSSGTLGYTF
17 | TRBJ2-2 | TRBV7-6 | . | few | TGTGCCAGCAGCTTAGTCGGGCTAGTATATAACACCGGGGAGCTGTTTTTT | CASSLVGLVYNTGELFF
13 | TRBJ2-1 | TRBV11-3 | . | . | TGTGCCAGCAGCTTCACCCCCTACAATGAGCAGTTCTTC | CASSFTPYNEQFF
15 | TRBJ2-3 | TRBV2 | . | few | TGTGCCAGCAGTGGAGAGAGGGGAGCAGCAGATACGCAGTATTTT | CASSGERGAADTQYF